This note documents a single T cell receptor beta chain sequence. The germline V gene has CDR1 KGHDR and CDR2 SFDVKD. After removal of 2 bases from V and 1 base from J, the junction contained 2 bases not matched to a gene. The CDR3 has 15 amino acids. These data originate in a study of blood T cell repertoires in COVID-19. Repertoires were generated with immunoSEQ multiplex PCR, while TCRdb's copy carries only in-frame clones and drops some. The table shows a few hundred thousand clones, with about 86% occurring only once. Sequenced input: PBMCs or T cells enriched from blood (not recorded which). The sequence was obtained from a woman between 25 and 40 years old who had been exposed to COVID-19. The chain recombines TRBV24-1 with TRBJ2-3; the match to TRBD2 covers 7 bases. The CDR3 protein is CATSDWGGRTDTQYF. The CDR3 bases are TGTGCCACCAGTGATTGGGGGGGACGCACAGATACGCAGTATTTT.